This T cell receptor (beta chain) was observed in a study of cytomegalovirus exposure and HLA in healthy donors. Only a few counts were recorded for this clone. Between the trimmed V and J ends, which lost 7 bases and 2 bases, there was a span of 19 bases. In germline, CDR1 is SEHNR, CDR2 FQNEAQ (reference sequence). The CDR3 consists of 16 residues. PCR employed 60 Vbeta and 13 Jbeta primers. Clones were read by immunoSEQ multiplex PCR, and TCRdb kept only the in-frame ones, dropping some. The sample consists of 150,000 to 200,000 clones, about four fifths of them appearing once. This rearrangement joins TRBV7-9 to TRBJ2-3; tentatively, D is TRBD1 (6 bases). Material: PBMCs. This clonotype was obtained from a man aged 18 to 30 in good health and CMV-seronegative. The CDR3 nucleotides read TGTGCCAGCAACCTTGAGGACAGAACTAACACAGATACGCAGTATTTT. This translates into CASNLEDRTNTDTQYF.